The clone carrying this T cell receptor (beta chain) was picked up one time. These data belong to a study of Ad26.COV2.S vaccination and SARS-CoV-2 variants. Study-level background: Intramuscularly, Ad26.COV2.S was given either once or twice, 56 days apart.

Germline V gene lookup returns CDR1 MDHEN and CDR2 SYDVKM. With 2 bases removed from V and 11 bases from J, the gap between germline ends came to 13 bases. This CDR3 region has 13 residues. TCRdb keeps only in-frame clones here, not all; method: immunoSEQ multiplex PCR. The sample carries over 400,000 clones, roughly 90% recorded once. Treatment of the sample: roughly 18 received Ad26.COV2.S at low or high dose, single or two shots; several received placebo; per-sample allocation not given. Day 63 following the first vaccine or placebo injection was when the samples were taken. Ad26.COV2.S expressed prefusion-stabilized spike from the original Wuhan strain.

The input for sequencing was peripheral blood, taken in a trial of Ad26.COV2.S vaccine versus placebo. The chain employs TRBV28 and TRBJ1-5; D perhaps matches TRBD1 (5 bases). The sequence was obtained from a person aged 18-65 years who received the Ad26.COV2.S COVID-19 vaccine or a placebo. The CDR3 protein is CASSLPRTPAQHF. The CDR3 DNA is TGTGCCAGCAGTTTACCCCGGACACCGGCCCAGCATTTT.